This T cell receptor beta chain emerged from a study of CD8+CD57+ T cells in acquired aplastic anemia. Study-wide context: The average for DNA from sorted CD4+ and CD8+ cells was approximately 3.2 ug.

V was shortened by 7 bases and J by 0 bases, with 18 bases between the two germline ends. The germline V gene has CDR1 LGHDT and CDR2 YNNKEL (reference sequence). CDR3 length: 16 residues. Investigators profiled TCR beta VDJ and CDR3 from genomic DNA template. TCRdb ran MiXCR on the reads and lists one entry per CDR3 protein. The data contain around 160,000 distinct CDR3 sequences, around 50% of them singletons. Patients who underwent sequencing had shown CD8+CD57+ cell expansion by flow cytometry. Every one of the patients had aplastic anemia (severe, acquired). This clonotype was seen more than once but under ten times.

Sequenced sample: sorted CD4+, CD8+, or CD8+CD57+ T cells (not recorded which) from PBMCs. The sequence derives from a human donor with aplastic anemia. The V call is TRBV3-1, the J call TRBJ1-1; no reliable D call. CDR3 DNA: TGTGCCAGCACCGATCGACTCGGTTCGGTGAACACTGAAGCTTTCTTT. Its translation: CASTDRLGSVNTEAFF.